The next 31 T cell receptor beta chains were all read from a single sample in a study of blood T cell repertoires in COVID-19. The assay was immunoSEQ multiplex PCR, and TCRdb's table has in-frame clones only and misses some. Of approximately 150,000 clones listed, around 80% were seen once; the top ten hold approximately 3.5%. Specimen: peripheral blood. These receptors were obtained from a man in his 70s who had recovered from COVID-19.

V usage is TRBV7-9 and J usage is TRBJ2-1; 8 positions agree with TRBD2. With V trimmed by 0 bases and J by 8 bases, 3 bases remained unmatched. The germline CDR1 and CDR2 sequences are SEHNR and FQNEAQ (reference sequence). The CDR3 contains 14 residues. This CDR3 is CASSLAGTSYEQFF. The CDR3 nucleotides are TGTGCCAGCAGCTTAGCCGGGACTAGTTATGAGCAGTTCTTC.

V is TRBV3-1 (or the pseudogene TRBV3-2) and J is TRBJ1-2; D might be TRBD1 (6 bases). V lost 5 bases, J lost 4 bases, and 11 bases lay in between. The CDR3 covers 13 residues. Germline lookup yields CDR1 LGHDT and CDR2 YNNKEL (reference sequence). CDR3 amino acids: CASSDRRRYGYTF. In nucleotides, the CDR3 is TGTGCCAGCAGCGACAGGCGCCGCTATGGCTACACCTTC.

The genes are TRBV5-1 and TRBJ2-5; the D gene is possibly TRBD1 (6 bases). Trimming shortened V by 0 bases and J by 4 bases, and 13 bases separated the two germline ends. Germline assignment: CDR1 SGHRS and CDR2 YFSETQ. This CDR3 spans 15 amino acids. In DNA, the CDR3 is TGCGCCAGCAGCTTGGGTAGGGGGAGCGTAGAGACCCAGTACTTC. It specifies CASSLGRGSVETQYF.

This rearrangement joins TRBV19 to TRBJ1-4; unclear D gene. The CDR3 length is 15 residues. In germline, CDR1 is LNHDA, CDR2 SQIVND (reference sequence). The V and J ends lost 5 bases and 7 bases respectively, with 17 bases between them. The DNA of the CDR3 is TGTGCCAGTAGTCAACAGATCGGCCGGGGTGAAAAACTGTTTTTT. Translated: CASSQQIGRGEKLFF.

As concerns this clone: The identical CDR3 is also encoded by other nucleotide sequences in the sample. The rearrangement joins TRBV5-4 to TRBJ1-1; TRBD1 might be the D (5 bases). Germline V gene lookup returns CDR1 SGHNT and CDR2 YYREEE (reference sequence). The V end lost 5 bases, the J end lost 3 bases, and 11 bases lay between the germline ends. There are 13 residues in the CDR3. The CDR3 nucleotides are TGTGCCAGCAGTTTGACAGAGCACACTGAAGCTTTCTTT. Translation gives CASSLTEHTEAFF. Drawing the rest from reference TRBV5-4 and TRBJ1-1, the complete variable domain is ETGVTQSPTHLIKTRGQQVTLRCSSQSGHNTVSWYQQALGQGPQFIFQYYREEENGRGNFPPRFSGLQFPNYSSELNVNALELDDSALYLCASSLTEHTEAFFGQGTRLTVV.

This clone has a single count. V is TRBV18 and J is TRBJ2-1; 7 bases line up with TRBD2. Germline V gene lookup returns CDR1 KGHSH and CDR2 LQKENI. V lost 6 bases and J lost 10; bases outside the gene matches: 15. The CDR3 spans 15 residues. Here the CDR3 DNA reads TGTGCCAGCTCTGACGGAGGGCGGTCCGGGGGGGAGCAGTTCTTC. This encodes CASSDGGRSGGEQFF.

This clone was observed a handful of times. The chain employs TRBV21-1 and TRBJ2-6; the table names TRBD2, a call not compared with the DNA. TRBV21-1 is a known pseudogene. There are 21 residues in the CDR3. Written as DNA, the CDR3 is TGTGCCAGCAGCAAGGGGGCTCTTCAGCGGGAGGGCAACCTTGGGGCCAACGTCCTGACTTTC. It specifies CASSKGALQREGNLGANVLTF.

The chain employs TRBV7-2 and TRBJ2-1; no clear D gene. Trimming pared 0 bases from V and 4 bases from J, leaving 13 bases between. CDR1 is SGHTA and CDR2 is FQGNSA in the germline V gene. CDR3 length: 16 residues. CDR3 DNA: TGTGCCAGCAGCTTAGCCGCCGGTTTTACGTACAATGAGCAGTTCTTC. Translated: CASSLAAGFTYNEQFF.

The CDR3 spells CASGTGGYEQYF. The CDR3, as DNA: TGTGCCAGCGGGACAGGGGGCTACGAGCAGTACTTC. The chain is built from TRBV28 and TRBJ2-7, with 11 bases lining up with TRBD1. After removal of 8 bases from V and 3 bases from J, the junction contained 0 bases not matched to a gene. In germline, CDR1 is MDHEN, CDR2 SYDVKM. This CDR3 spans 12 amino acids.

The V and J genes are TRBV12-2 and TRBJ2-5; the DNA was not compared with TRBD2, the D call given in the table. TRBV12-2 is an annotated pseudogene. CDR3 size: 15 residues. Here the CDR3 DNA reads TGTGCAAGTCGCTTAGAACTGCGGGCGCAAGAGACCCAGTACTTC. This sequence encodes CASRLELRAQETQYF.

CDR3 residues: CATSDPTAQTGGTDTQYF. Written as DNA, the CDR3 is TGTGCCACCAGTGATCCGACTGCCCAGACAGGGGGCACAGATACGCAGTATTTT. The chain recombines TRBV24-1 with TRBJ2-3; TRBD1 matches 8 bases. V lost 3 bases, J lost 1 base, and 11 bases stayed unmatched. Germline V lookup: CDR1 KGHDR, CDR2 SFDVKD. The CDR3 loop spans 18 amino acids.

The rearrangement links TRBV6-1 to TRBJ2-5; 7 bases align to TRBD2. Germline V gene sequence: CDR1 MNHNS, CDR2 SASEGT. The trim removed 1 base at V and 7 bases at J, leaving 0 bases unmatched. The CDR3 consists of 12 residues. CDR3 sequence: CASSEGGGTQYF. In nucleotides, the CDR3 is TGTGCCAGCAGTGAAGGCGGGGGGACCCAGTACTTC.

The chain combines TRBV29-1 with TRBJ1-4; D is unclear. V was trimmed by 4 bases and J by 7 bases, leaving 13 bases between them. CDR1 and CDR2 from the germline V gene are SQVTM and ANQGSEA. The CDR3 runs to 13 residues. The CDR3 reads CSVGEGVGEKLFF. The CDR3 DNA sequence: TGCAGCGTTGGGGAGGGAGTAGGTGAAAAACTGTTTTTT.

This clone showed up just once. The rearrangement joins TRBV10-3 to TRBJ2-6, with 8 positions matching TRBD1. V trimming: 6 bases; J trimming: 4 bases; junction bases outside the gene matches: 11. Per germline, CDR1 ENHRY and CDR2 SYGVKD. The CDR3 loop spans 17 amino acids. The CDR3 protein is CAIRPTGEASGANVLTF. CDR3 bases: TGTGCCATCAGGCCGACAGGGGAAGCGAGCGGGGCCAACGTCCTGACTTTC.

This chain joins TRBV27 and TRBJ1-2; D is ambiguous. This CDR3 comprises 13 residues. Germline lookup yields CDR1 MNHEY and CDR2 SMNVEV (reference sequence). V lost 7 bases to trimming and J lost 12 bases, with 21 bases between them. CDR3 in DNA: TGTGCCAGCAACCTCGGGGATTCTCCTGATCACACCTTC. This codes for CASNLGDSPDHTF.

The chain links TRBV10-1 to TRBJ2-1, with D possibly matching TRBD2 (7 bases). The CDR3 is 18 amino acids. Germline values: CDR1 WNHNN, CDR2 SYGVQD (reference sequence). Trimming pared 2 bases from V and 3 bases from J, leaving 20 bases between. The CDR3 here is CASSERPPERDIYNEQFF. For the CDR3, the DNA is TGCGCCAGCAGTGAGAGGCCCCCTGAGCGGGACATCTACAATGAGCAGTTCTTC.

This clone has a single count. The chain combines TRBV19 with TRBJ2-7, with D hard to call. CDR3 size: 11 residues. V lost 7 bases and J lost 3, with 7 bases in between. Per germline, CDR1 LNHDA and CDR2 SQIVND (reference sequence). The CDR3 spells CASTDNYEQYF. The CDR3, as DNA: TGTGCCAGTACAGACAACTACGAGCAGTACTTC.

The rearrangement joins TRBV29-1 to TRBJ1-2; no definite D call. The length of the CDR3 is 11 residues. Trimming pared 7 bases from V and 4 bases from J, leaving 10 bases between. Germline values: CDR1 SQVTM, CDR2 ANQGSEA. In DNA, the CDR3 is TGCAGCGGGACTACTACCTATGGCTACACCTTC. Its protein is CSGTTTYGYTF.

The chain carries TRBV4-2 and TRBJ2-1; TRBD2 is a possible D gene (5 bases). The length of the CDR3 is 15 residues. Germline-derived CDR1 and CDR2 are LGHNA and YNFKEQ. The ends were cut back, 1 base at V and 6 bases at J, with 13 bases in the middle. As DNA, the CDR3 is TGTGCCAGCAGCCAAGGGGGAGCTGGCATCAATGAGCAGTTCTTC. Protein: CASSQGGAGINEQFF.

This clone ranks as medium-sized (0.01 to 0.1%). The CDR3 bases are TGTGCCAGCAGCTTAGAGGGAGGGAATGAGCAGTTCTTC. Protein sequence: CASSLEGGNEQFF. The chain recombines TRBV11-1 with TRBJ2-1, with 7 positions matching TRBD2. From germline, CDR1 is SGHAT and CDR2 FQDESV (reference sequence). The CDR3 is 13 residues long. V trimming: 1 base; J trimming: 7 bases; junction bases outside the gene matches: 1.

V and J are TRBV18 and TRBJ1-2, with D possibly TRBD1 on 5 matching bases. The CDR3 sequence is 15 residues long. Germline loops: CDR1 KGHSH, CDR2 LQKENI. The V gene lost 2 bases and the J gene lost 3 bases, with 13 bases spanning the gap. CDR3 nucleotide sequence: TGTGCCAGCTCACCATCAGGGATGGCGGACTATGGCTACACCTTC. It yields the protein CASSPSGMADYGYTF.

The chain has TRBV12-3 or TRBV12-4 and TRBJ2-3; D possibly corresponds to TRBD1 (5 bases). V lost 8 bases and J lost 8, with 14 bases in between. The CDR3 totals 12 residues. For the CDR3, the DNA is TGTGCCAGCGGTCAGGGATTTGGTACGCAGTATTTT. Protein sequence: CASGQGFGTQYF.

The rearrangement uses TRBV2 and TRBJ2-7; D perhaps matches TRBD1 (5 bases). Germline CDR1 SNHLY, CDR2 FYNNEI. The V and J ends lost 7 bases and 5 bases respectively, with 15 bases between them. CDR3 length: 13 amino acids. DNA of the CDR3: TGTGCCAGCACAACGATGGGGCTTAACGAGCAGTACTTC. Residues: CASTTMGLNEQYF. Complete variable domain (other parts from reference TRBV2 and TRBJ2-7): EPEVTQTPSHQVTQMGQEVILRCVPISNHLYFYWYRQILGQKVEFLVSFYNNEISEKSEIFDDQFSVERPDGSNFTLKIRSTKLEDSAMYFCASTTMGLNEQYFGPGTRLTVT.

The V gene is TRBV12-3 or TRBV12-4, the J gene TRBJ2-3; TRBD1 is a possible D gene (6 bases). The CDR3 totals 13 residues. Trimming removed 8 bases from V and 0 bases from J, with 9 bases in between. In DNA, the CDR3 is TGTGCCAGCGGGGACAAGAGCACAGATACGCAGTATTTT. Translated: CASGDKSTDTQYF.

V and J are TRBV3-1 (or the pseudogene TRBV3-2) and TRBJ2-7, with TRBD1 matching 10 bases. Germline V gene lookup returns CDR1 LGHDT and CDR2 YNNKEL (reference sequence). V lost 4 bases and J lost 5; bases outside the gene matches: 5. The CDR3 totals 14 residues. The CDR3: CASSLRDRGHEQYF. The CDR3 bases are TGTGCCAGCAGCCTACGGGACAGGGGTCACGAGCAGTACTTC.

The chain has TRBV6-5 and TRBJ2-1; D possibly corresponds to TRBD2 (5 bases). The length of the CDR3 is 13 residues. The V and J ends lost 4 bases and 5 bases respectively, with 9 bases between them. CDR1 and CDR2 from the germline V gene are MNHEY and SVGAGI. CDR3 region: CASSWTFDNEQFF. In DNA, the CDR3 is TGTGCCAGCAGTTGGACTTTCGACAATGAGCAGTTCTTC.

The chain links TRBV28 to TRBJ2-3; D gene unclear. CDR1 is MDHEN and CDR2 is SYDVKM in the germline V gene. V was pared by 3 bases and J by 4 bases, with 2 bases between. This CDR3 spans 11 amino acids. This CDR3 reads CASSFSDTQYF. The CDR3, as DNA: TGTGCCAGCAGTTTCTCAGATACGCAGTATTTT.

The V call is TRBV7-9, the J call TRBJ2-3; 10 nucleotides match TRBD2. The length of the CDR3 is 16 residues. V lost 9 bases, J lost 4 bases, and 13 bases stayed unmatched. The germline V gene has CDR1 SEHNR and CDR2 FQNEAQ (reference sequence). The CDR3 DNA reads TGTGCCAGTACTGGCAAAGCTAGCGGGAGCCCAGATACGCAGTATTTT. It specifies CASTGKASGSPDTQYF.

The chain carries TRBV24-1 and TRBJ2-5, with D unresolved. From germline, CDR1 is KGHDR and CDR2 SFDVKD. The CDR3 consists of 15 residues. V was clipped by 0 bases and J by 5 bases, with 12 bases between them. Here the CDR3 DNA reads TGTGCCACCAGTGATTTGCCCGACATTTGGGAGACCCAGTACTTC. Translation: CATSDLPDIWETQYF.

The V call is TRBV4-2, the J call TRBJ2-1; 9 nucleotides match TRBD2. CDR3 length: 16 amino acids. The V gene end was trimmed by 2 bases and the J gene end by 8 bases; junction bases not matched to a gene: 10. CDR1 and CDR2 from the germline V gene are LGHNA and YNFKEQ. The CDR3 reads CASSQPGTSNSDEQFF. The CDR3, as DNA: TGTGCCAGCAGCCAACCCGGGACTAGCAATTCCGATGAGCAGTTCTTC.

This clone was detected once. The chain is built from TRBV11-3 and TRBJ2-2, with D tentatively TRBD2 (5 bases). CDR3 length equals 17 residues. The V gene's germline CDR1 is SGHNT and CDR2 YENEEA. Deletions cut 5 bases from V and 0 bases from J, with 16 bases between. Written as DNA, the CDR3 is TGTGCCAGCAGCCCGGGGTTCGTCAGAGCGAACACCGGGGAGCTGTTTTTT. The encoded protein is CASSPGFVRANTGELFF.